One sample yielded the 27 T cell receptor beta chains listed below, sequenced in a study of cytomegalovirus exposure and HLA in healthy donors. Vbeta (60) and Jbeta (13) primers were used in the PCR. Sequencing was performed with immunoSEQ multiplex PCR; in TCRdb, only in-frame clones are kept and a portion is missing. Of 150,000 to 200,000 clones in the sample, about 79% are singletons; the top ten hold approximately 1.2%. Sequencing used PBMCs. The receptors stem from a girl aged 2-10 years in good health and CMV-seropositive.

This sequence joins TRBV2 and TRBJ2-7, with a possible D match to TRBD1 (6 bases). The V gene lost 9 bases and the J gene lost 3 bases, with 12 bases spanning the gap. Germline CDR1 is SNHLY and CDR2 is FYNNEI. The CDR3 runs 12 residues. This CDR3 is CARRTENYEQYF. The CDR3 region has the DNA TGTGCCAGACGGACAGAGAACTACGAGCAGTACTTC.

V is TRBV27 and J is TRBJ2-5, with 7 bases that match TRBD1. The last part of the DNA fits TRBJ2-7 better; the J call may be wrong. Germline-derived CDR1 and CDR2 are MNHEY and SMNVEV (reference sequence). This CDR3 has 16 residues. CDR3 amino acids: CASSLNGQVLTYEQYF. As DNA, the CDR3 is TGTGCCAGCTCTTTGAACGGACAGGTCCTTACCTACGAGCAGTACTTC.

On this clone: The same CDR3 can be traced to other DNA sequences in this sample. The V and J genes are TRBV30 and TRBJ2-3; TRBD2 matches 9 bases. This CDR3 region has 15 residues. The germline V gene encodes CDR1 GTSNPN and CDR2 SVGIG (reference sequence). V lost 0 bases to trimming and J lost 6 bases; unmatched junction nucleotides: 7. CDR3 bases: TGTGCCTGGAGTGTAAGGGCGGGAGGGACGGATACGCAGTATTTT. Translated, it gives CAWSVRAGGTDTQYF.

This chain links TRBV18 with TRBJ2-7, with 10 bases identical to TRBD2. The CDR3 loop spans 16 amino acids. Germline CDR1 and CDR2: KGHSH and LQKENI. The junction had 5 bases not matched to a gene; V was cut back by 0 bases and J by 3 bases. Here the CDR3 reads CASSPPSGTSVYEQYF. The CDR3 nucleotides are TGTGCCAGCTCACCACCATCCGGGACTAGCGTCTACGAGCAGTACTTC.

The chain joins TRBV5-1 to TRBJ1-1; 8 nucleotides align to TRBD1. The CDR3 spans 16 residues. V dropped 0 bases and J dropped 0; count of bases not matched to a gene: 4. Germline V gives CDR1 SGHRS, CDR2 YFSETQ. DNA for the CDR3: TGCGCCAGCAGCTTGGCAGGGGGCTTATTGAACACTGAAGCTTTCTTT. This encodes CASSLAGGLLNTEAFF.

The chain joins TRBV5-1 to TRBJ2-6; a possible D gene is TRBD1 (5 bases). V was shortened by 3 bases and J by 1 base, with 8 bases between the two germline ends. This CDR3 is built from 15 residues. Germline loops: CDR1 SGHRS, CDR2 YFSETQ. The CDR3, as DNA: TGCGCCAGCAGCTCGGCAGGGTCTGGGGCCAACGTCCTGACTTTC. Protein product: CASSSAGSGANVLTF.

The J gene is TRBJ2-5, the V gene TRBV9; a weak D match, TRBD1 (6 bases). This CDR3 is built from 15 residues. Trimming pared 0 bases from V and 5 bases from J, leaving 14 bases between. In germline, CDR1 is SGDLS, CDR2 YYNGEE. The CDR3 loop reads CASSVVGTLEETQYF. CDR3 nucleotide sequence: TGTGCCAGCAGCGTAGTGGGGACACTGGAGGAGACCCAGTACTTC.

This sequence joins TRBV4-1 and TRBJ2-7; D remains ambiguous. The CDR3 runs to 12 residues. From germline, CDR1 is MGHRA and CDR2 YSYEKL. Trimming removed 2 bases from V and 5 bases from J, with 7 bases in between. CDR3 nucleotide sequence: TGCGCCAGCAGCCAACTATTTAACGAGCAGTACTTC. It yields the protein CASSQLFNEQYF.

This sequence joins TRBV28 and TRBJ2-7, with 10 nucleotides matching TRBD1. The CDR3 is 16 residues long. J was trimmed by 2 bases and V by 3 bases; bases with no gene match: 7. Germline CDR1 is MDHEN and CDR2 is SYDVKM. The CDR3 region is CASSFHRGTGAYEQYF. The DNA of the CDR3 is TGTGCCAGCAGTTTCCACCGTGGGACAGGGGCCTACGAGCAGTACTTC.

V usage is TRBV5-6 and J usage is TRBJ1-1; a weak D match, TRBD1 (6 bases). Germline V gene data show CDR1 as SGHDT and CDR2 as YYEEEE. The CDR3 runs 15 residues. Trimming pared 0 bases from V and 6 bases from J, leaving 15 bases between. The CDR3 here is CASSLDTGGSAEAFF. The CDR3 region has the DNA TGTGCCAGCAGCTTGGATACTGGGGGCAGCGCTGAAGCTTTCTTT.

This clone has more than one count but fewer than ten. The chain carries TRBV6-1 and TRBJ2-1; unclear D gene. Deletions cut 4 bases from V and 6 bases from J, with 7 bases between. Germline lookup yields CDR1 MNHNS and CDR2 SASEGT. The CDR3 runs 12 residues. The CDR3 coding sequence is TGTGCCAGCAGTGTAGTACCCAATGAGCAGTTCTTC. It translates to CASSVVPNEQFF.

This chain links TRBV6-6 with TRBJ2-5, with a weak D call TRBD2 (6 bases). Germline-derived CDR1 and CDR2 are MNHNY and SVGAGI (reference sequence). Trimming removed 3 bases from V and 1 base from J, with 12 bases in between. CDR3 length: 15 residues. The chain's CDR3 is CASSYGGSIQETQYF. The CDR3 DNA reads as TGTGCCAGCAGTTATGGGGGGTCAATCCAAGAGACCCAGTACTTC.

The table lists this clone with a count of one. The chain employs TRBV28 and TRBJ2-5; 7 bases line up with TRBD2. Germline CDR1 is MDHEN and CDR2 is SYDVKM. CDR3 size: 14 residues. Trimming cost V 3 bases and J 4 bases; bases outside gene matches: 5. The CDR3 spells CASSFAGVRETQYF. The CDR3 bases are TGTGCCAGCAGTTTTGCGGGAGTGAGAGAGACCCAGTACTTC.

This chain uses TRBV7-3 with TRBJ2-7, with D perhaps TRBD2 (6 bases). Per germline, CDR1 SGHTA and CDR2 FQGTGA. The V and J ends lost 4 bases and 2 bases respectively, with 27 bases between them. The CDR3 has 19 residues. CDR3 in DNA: TGTGCCAGCAGCTCAAACTCCCGGGACTCCGCGACTCCCCCCTACGAGCAGTACTTC. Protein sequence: CASSSNSRDSATPPYEQYF. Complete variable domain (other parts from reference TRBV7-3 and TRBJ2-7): GAGVSQTPSNKVTEKGKYVELRCDPISGHTALYWYRQSLGQGPEFLIYFQGTGAADDSGLPNDRFFAVRPEGSVSTLKIQRTERGDSAVYLCASSSNSRDSATPPYEQYFGPGTRLTVT.

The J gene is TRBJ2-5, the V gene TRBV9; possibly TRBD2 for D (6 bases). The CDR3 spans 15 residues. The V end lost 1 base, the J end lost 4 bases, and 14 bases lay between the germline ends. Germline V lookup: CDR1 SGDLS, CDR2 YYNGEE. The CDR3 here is CASSVSGLATETQYF. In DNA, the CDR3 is TGTGCCAGCAGCGTAAGCGGGCTAGCAACAGAGACCCAGTACTTC.

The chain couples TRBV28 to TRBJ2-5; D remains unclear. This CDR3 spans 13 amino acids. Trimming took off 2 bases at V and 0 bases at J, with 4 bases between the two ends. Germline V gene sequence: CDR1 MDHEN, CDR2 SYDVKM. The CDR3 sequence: CASSLPNQETQYF. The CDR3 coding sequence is TGTGCCAGCAGTTTACCAAACCAAGAGACCCAGTACTTC.

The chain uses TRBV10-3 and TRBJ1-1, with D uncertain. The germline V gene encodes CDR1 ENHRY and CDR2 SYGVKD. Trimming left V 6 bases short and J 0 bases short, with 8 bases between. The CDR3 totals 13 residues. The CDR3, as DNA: TGTGCCATCAGGAACAGCCTGAACACTGAAGCTTTCTTT. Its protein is CAIRNSLNTEAFF.

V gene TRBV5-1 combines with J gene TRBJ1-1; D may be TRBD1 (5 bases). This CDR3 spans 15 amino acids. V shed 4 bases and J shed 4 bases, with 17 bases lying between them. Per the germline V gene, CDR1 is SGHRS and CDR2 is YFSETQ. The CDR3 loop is CASSPTLGGGTEAFF. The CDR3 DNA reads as TGCGCCAGCAGCCCAACACTGGGGGGGGGCACTGAAGCTTTCTTT.

This CDR3 reads CAERGTDYGYTF. The DNA of the CDR3 is TGTGCCGAACGGGGGACAGACTATGGCTACACCTTC. This chain joins TRBV2 and TRBJ1-2; 7 bases are shared with TRBD1. The length of the CDR3 is 12 residues. Germline CDR1 is SNHLY and CDR2 is FYNNEI. The V and J ends lost 11 bases and 3 bases, in that order; junction bases with no gene match: 6.

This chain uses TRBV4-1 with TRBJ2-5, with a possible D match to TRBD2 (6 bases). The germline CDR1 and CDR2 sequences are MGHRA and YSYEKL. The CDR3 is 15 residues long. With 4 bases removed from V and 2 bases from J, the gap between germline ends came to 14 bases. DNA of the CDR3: TGCGCCAGCAGCCCAGGAGGGTTAGGACAAGAGACCCAGTACTTC. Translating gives CASSPGGLGQETQYF.

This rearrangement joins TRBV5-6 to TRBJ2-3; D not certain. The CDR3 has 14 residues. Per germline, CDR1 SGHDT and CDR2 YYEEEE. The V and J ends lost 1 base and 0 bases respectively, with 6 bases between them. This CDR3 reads CASSLSRSTDTQYF. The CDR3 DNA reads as TGTGCCAGCAGCTTGAGCAGGAGCACAGATACGCAGTATTTT.

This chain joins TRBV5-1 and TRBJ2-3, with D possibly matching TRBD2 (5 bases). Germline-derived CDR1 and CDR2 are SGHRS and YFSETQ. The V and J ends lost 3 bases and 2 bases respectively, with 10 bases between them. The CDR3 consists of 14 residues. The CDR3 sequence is CASSSGLTTDTQYF. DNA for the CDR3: TGCGCCAGCAGCTCAGGACTGACCACAGATACGCAGTATTTT.

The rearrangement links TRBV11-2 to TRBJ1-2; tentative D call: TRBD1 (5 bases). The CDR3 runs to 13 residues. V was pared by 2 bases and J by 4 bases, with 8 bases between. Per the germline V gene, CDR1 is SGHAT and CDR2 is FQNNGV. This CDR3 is CASSLRGLYGYTF. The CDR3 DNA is TGTGCCAGCAGCTTAAGGGGCCTCTATGGCTACACCTTC.

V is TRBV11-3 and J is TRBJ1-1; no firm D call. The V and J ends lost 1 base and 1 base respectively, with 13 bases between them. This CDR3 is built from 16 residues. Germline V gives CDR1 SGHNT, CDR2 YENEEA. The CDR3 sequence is CASSLGLDETNTEAFF. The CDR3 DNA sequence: TGTGCCAGCAGCTTAGGACTGGATGAGACGAACACTGAAGCTTTCTTT.

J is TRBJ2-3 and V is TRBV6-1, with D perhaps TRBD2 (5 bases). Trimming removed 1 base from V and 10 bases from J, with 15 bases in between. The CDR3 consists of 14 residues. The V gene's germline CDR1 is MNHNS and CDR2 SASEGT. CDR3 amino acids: CASSEGSGEEPQYF. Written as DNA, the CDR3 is TGTGCCAGCAGTGAAGGGAGCGGAGAAGAGCCGCAGTATTTT.

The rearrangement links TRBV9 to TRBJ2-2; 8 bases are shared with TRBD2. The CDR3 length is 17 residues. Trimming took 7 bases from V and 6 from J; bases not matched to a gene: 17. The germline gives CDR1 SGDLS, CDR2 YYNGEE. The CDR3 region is CASHPGGANLVPGELFF. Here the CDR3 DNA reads TGTGCCAGCCACCCGGGGGGGGCGAATCTAGTCCCCGGGGAGCTGTTTTTT.

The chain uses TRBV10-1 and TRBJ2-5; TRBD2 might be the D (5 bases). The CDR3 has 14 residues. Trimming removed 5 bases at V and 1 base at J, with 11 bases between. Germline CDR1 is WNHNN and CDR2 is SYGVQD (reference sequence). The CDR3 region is CASSLTRSQETQYF. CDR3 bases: TGCGCCAGCAGTTTAACTAGAAGCCAAGAGACCCAGTACTTC.